A selection of T cell receptor beta chains follows, all from one sample in a study of regulatory T cells in long-lasting Graves disease. MiXCR, run by TCRdb on the multiplex PCR reads, gives a single entry per CDR3 protein. The profile shows 310,000 or so distinct CDR3 sequences, about 20% of them singletons. This sample comprised peripheral blood mononuclear cells (PBMCs), obtained when the disease was refractory, from a patient treated with antithyroid drugs. Source of these receptors: a female donor with Graves disease. CDR3s include the opening cysteine and the closing phenylalanine or tryptophan. Fields, in order: V gene, CDR3 length, J gene, D gene, clone size, CDR3 protein, CDR3 DNA. The D gene is left open where the match is weak. Only part of the rows carry a size: once, few, many, or a class if the clone is expanded.

V: TRBV28
length: 16
J: TRBJ2-2
D: TRBD1
size: many
CDR3: CASSLLPGQGSGELFF
DNA: TGTGCCAGCAGTTTATTGCCGGGACAGGGTTCCGGGGAGCTGTTTTTT

V: TRBV20-1
length: 18
J: TRBJ2-5
D: TRBD1
size: -
CDR3: CSARDPRQGTPQGETQYF
DNA: TGCAGTGCTAGAGACCCGCGACAGGGGACCCCACAGGGAGAGACCCAGTACTTC

V: TRBV18
length: 15
J: TRBJ1-4
D: TRBD1
size: few
CDR3: CASSPPGQEGEKLFF
DNA: TGTGCCAGCTCACCACCGGGACAGGAGGGGGAAAAACTGTTTTTT

V: TRBV7-9
length: 14
J: TRBJ1-4
D: -
size: -
CDR3: CASSLAQGWEKLFF
DNA: TGTGCCAGCAGCTTAGCCCAGGGTTGGGAAAAACTGTTTTTT

V: TRBV7-3
length: 9
J: TRBJ2-7
D: -
size: many
CDR3: CARTIKQYF
DNA: TGTGCCCGAACCATCAAGCAGTACTTC

V: TRBV14
length: 13
J: TRBJ1-1
D: -
size: few
CDR3: CASSLNQGTEAFF
DNA: TGTGCCAGCAGTCTCAACCAGGGCACTGAAGCTTTCTTT

V: TRBV3-1
length: 16
J: TRBJ2-1
D: TRBD2
size: -
CDR3: CASSPGLAGYYNGQFF
DNA: TGTGCCAGCAGCCCTGGACTAGCGGGATATTACAATGGGCAGTTCTTC

V: TRBV3-1
length: 16
J: TRBJ1-2
D: -
size: -
CDR3: CASSQARQTGPYGYTF
DNA: TGTGCCAGCAGCCAAGCCCGACAAACGGGACCTTATGGCTACACCTTC

V: TRBV10-3
length: 15
J: TRBJ1-1
D: TRBD1
size: many
CDR3: CAISEVQGVGTEAFF
DNA: TGTGCCATCAGTGAGGTGCAGGGGGTAGGCACTGAAGCTTTCTTT

V: TRBV6-1
length: 14
J: TRBJ2-5
D: TRBD1
size: -
CDR3: CASRQGAAGETQYF
DNA: TGTGCCAGCCGACAGGGGGCAGCGGGGGAGACCCAGTACTTC

V: TRBV13
length: 11
J: TRBJ1-2
D: TRBD1
size: many
CDR3: CASSLDRVATF
DNA: TGTGCCAGCAGCTTGGACAGGGTGGCAACCTTC

V: TRBV7-9
length: 16
J: TRBJ2-2
D: TRBD2
size: -
CDR3: CASSGGGREYAGELFF
DNA: TGTGCCAGCAGCGGCGGGGGTCGGGAGTACGCCGGGGAGCTGTTTTTT

V: TRBV5-6
length: 12
J: TRBJ2-4
D: -
size: few
CDR3: CASSLGTASQYF
DNA: TGTGCCAGCAGCTTGGGGACAGCGTCACAGTACTTC

V: TRBV24-1
length: 13
J: TRBJ2-2
D: -
size: many
CDR3: CATTDSLTGELFF
DNA: TGTGCCACCACCGACAGCTTGACCGGGGAGCTGTTTTTT

V: TRBV3-1
length: 11
J: TRBJ2-7
D: -
size: many
CDR3: CASSQSKEQYF
DNA: TGTGCCAGCAGCCAGTCGAAAGAGCAGTACTTC

V: TRBV24-1
length: 15
J: TRBJ2-5
D: -
size: many
CDR3: CATSDSRDHQETQYF
DNA: TGTGCCACCAGTGATTCCCGGGACCACCAAGAGACCCAGTACTTC

V: TRBV11-2
length: 15
J: TRBJ2-4
D: TRBD1
size: many
CDR3: CASRILTGSKNIQYF
DNA: TGTGCCAGCAGGATCCTGACAGGGTCCAAAAACATTCAGTACTTC